The clone carrying this T cell receptor beta chain was found many times. What it recognizes is unknown. One entry per CDR3 protein, called by TCRdb with MiXCR from the 5' RACE reads. Here the sample spans tens of thousands of distinct CDR3 sequences, roughly a sixth being singletons. The sample originates from a study of T-cell memory formation after mild COVID-19. Study results and limitations: Whereas later expanders leaned CD4+, clones contracting day 15 to 85 showed a balanced CD4/CD8 makeup.

With 3 bases removed from V and 4 bases from J, the gap between germline ends came to 12 bases. This CDR3 has 14 amino acids. Germline V gene lookup returns CDR1 MGHDK and CDR2 SYGVNS. The TCR originated in an adult who had mild COVID-19 (a few samples of this study predate the infection). Cell type and time point are not known. The source material was PBMCs or a T cell subset sorted from them (not recorded which). J is TRBJ1-1 and V is TRBV25-1, with a weak D call TRBD1 (5 bases). CDR3 in DNA: TGTGCCAGCAGTGATGGGACTTTTAGCACTGAAGCTTTCTTT. Its protein is CASSDGTFSTEAFF.